This T cell receptor (beta chain) came from a study of blood T cell repertoires in COVID-19. Study details: PBMCs, B-cell-depleted T cells, or T cells were the source of the cDNA or gDNA that made up the material.

Per the original data handling: Scientists estimated how many nucleated cells there were by amplifying reference gene primers. Clones were read by immunoSEQ multiplex PCR, and TCRdb kept only the in-frame ones, dropping some. V, J and clone size are taken as reported in that table, and D and trimming were inferred from the DNA itself. This sample has approximately 530,000 clones, with about 89% found just once. Trimming left V 6 bases short and J 0 bases short, with 14 bases between. CDR1 is MNHEY and CDR2 is SVGAGI in the germline V gene. The CDR3 consists of 15 residues. The sequence derives from a woman aged 45-65 years with COVID-19, enrolled during active disease. The V and J genes are TRBV6-5 and TRBJ1-2, with D possibly being TRBD1 (5 bases). The sequenced sample consisted of peripheral blood. CDR3 in amino acids: CASRGVSAANYGYTF. The CDR3 coding sequence is TGTGCCAGCAGAGGGGTTTCCGCCGCTAACTATGGCTACACCTTC.